The T cell receptor (beta chain) under discussion was sequenced for a study of blood T cell repertoires in COVID-19. Data came from immunoSEQ multiplex PCR; TCRdb stores just in-frame clones and leaves some out. Among roughly 400,000 clones listed, approximately 92% were seen once. Germline assignment: CDR1 SEHNR and CDR2 FQNEAQ (reference sequence). J was trimmed by 3 bases and V by 5 bases; bases with no gene match: 3. The CDR3 consists of 14 residues. The sample taken for sequencing was PBMCs or T cells enriched from blood (not recorded which). J is TRBJ1-5 and V is TRBV7-9; TRBD1 matches 8 bases. The receptor was isolated from a man between 25 and 39 years old who had recovered from COVID-19. The CDR3 protein is CASSQGASNQPQHF. CDR3 nucleotide sequence: TGTGCCAGCAGCCAGGGGGCTTCCAATCAGCCCCAGCATTTT.